This T cell receptor (beta chain) was identified in a study of blood T cell repertoires in COVID-19. Across the study: The United States, Italy and Spain supplied acute and convalescent COVID-19 samples. The analysed material was cDNA or gDNA that came from T cells, B-cell-depleted T cells, or PBMCs.

In the original analysis: Reference gene primers were amplified, and this amplification served to estimate nucleated cell counts. Libraries were prepared by immunoSEQ multiplex PCR; TCRdb keeps only in-frame clonotypes and omits some of them. The V and J calls and the clone size are those of that table, but D and trimming were determined from the DNA. The sample has 12,000 or so clones, around 82% seen once. The CDR3 has 13 residues. The germline V gene encodes CDR1 ENHRY and CDR2 SYGVKD. The ends lost 9 bases at V and 4 bases at J; junction bases unmatched: 7. The J gene is TRBJ2-7, the V gene TRBV10-3; 9 bases fit TRBD2. Sequenced: peripheral blood. This TCR was recovered from a woman aged 60-75 years with acute or convalescent COVID-19. Here the CDR3 reads CAINSGGIYEQYF. The CDR3 region has the DNA TGTGCCATTAACAGCGGGGGGATATACGAGCAGTACTTC.